These T cell receptor beta chains were read from a single sample in a study of blood T cells in healthy people across ages. MiXCR was run by TCRdb on the 5' RACE reads, yielding one entry per CDR3 protein. The data hold just under 750,000 distinct CDR3 sequences, with approximately 21% observed a single time. The sequenced sample was blood. The receptors stem from a man between 65 and 85 years old in good health. The CDR3 runs from the conserved cysteine through the conserved F or W. The D gene is left open where the match is weak. Only some rows state a clone size, as once, few, many or a class for expanded clones.

size: -
V: TRBV20-1
J: TRBJ2-1
D: TRBD2
DNA: TGCAGTGCTAGTGCACTAGCGGGGGGGTATGAGCAGTTCTTC
CDR3: CSASALAGGYEQFF

size: -
V: TRBV5-5
J: TRBJ2-7
D: -
DNA: TGTGCCAGCAGCTTACAAGGAAACTCCTACGAGCAGTACTTT
CDR3: CASSLQGNSYEQYF

size: few
V: TRBV6-5
J: TRBJ1-5
D: TRBD1
DNA: TGTGCCAGCAGTTCGACAGGGAGCGGTCAGCCCCAGCATTTT
CDR3: CASSSTGSGQPQHF

size: few
V: TRBV6-6
J: TRBJ2-5
D: TRBD2
DNA: TGTGCCAGCACCTATACTAGCGGGGGGTTAGCGACCCAGTACTTC
CDR3: CASTYTSGGLATQYF

size: -
V: TRBV7-7
J: TRBJ2-3
D: -
DNA: TGTGCCAGCAGCTTTTCTACAGGGATCTCAGATACGCAGTATTTT
CDR3: CASSFSTGISDTQYF

size: few
V: TRBV2
J: TRBJ2-3
D: -
DNA: TGTACGGGGGCGGAAGACAGACTTACAGATACGCAGTATTTT
CDR3: CTGAEDRLTDTQYF

size: few
V: TRBV6-6
J: TRBJ2-4
D: TRBD2
DNA: TGTGCCAGCAGTTACCAAGGACTAGCGGTAATAGCCAAAAACATTCAGTACTTC
CDR3: CASSYQGLAVIAKNIQYF

size: -
V: TRBV5-1
J: TRBJ1-2
D: -
DNA: TGCGCCAGCAGCCAGGATATCTATGGCTACACCTTC
CDR3: CASSQDIYGYTF

size: -
V: TRBV11-2
J: TRBJ2-1
D: TRBD2
DNA: TGTGCCAGCAGCTTAGAGGCGGGGGGGCTTTACAATGAGCAGTTCTTC
CDR3: CASSLEAGGLYNEQFF

size: -
V: TRBV10-2
J: TRBJ2-5
D: TRBD2
DNA: TGCGCCAGCAGCCGGGACTACGTAGAGACCCAGTACTTC
CDR3: CASSRDYVETQYF

size: few
V: TRBV5-1
J: TRBJ2-7
D: TRBD1
DNA: TGCGCCAGCCGACAGGGGCAAGAGCAGTACTTC
CDR3: CASRQGQEQYF

size: -
V: TRBV6-6
J: TRBJ2-1
D: -
DNA: TGTGCCAGCAGTCCATCGGGACTTAGTGAGCAGTTCTTC
CDR3: CASSPSGLSEQFF

size: -
V: TRBV29-1
J: TRBJ2-5
D: -
DNA: TGCAGCGTTGAAGACAGGGTGGGAACCATATTC
CDR3: CSVEDRVGTIF

size: few
V: TRBV20-1
J: TRBJ1-1
D: TRBD1
DNA: TGCAGTGCGAGGACAGGGGCGGGGAACACTGAAGCTTCCTTT
CDR3: CSARTGAGNTEASF

size: -
V: TRBV7-2
J: TRBJ2-1
D: TRBD2
DNA: TGTGCCAGCAGCTTCACAGGACTAGCTAGTAATGAGCAGTTCTTC
CDR3: CASSFTGLASNEQFF

size: few
V: TRBV12-3/TRBV12-4
J: TRBJ2-7
D: TRBD2
DNA: TGTGCCAGCAGTCAAACGGGAGGCACCTACGAGCAGTACTTC
CDR3: CASSQTGGTYEQYF

size: -
V: TRBV5-1
J: TRBJ2-3
D: -
DNA: TGCGCCAGCAGCCGGGCGGGACAGAGCACAGATACGCAGTATTTT
CDR3: CASSRAGQSTDTQYF

size: -
V: TRBV6-5
J: TRBJ1-1
D: -
DNA: TGTGCCAGCGGGCGAGGGTACACTGAAGCTTTCTTT
CDR3: CASGRGYTEAFF

size: once
V: TRBV20-1
J: TRBJ2-3
D: TRBD2
DNA: TGCAGTGCTAGAGATTACCGAAGACTAGCGGAGTTACCTAGCACAGATCCGCAGTATTTT
CDR3: CSARDYRRLAELPSTDPQYF

size: -
V: TRBV6-6
J: TRBJ2-4
D: -
DNA: TGTGCCAGCAGTGGGGGAGCGAATAGGGACATTCAGTACTTC
CDR3: CASSGGANRDIQYF

size: few
V: TRBV10-2
J: TRBJ1-2
D: -
DNA: TGCGCCAGCAGTGGAGGACAGAACTATGGCTACACCTTC
CDR3: CASSGGQNYGYTF

size: -
V: TRBV5-1
J: TRBJ2-2
D: -
DNA: TGCGCCAGCGGGTTGGAGGGTGCCACCGGGGAGCTGTTTTTT
CDR3: CASGLEGATGELFF

size: -
V: TRBV11-2
J: TRBJ2-1
D: TRBD1
DNA: TGTGCCAGCAGCTACATGACAGGGAGCTCCTACAATGAGCAGTTCTTC
CDR3: CASSYMTGSSYNEQFF

size: few
V: TRBV11-2
J: TRBJ1-1
D: -
DNA: TGTGCCAGCAGCCCCCCCGGGCGCGCTTTCTTT
CDR3: CASSPPGRAFF

size: few
V: TRBV3-1
J: TRBJ1-4
D: TRBD1
DNA: TGTGCCAGCAGCCCTTGGACAGGGGAGAGTGGAAAACTGTTTTTT
CDR3: CASSPWTGESGKLFF

size: -
V: TRBV20-1
J: TRBJ2-6
D: -
DNA: TGCAGTGCTAACAGCTACTCTGGGGCCAACGTCCTGACTTTC
CDR3: CSANSYSGANVLTF

size: few
V: TRBV20-1
J: TRBJ2-5
D: -
DNA: TGCAGTGCTAGATCCCCTACCCGTGAGCAGTACTTC
CDR3: CSARSPTREQYF

size: few
V: TRBV12-3/TRBV12-4
J: TRBJ1-1
D: -
DNA: TGTGCCAGCAGTTTCCCGACGGGGAACACTGAAGCTTTCTTT
CDR3: CASSFPTGNTEAFF

size: few
V: TRBV6-1
J: TRBJ2-6
D: -
DNA: TGTGCCAGCAGTGAAGGGTTTTGGGACTCTGGGGCCAACGTCCTGACTTTC
CDR3: CASSEGFWDSGANVLTF

size: -
V: TRBV20-1
J: TRBJ2-3
D: -
DNA: TGCAGTGCTAGAGATCTCGGGTGGAGGGGAGATACGCAGTATTTT
CDR3: CSARDLGWRGDTQYF

size: -
V: TRBV12-3/TRBV12-4
J: TRBJ2-5
D: TRBD2
DNA: TGTGCCAGCATCAATTATGGGACTAGCGGGGACCAAGAGACCCAGTACTTC
CDR3: CASINYGTSGDQETQYF

size: few
V: TRBV10-2
J: TRBJ2-1
D: TRBD2
DNA: TGCGCCAGCAGTGAAGCTAGCGGGGGGGCCAATGAGCAGTTCTTC
CDR3: CASSEASGGANEQFF

size: -
V: TRBV5-1
J: TRBJ1-1
D: TRBD1
DNA: TGCGCCAGCAGCCTTCAGGGGGGCCAGAACACTGAAGCTTTCTTT
CDR3: CASSLQGGQNTEAFF

size: -
V: TRBV11-2
J: TRBJ2-5
D: -
DNA: TGTGCCAGCAGCGAGGGACCTATGGAGGCCCAGTACTTC
CDR3: CASSEGPMEAQYF

size: -
V: TRBV7-2
J: TRBJ1-1
D: TRBD1
DNA: TGTGCCAGCAGCTTAGTTCAGGGGGGGGCCACTGAAGCTTTCTTT
CDR3: CASSLVQGGATEAFF

size: -
V: TRBV20-1
J: TRBJ2-4
D: -
DNA: TGCAGTGCTAGGCAAAATTCGGGGGGCCTAGTAGCCAAAAACATTCAGTACTTC
CDR3: CSARQNSGGLVAKNIQYF

size: -
V: TRBV20-1
J: TRBJ1-2
D: -
DNA: TGCAGTGCTGTAGACTTTGGTGCAGAACGAAACTATGGCTACACCTTC
CDR3: CSAVDFGAERNYGYTF

size: few
V: TRBV20-1
J: TRBJ2-7
D: TRBD1
DNA: TGCAGTGCTAGACAGGGGGTCTACGAGCAGTACTTC
CDR3: CSARQGVYEQYF

size: few
V: TRBV6-6
J: TRBJ1-6
D: -
DNA: TGTGCCAGCAGTCATTATAATTCACCCCTCCACTTT
CDR3: CASSHYNSPLHF

size: few
V: TRBV7-9
J: TRBJ2-1
D: TRBD2
DNA: TGTGCCAGCAGCTTGGGGACTAGCGGGAGTGATGAGCAGTTCTTC
CDR3: CASSLGTSGSDEQFF